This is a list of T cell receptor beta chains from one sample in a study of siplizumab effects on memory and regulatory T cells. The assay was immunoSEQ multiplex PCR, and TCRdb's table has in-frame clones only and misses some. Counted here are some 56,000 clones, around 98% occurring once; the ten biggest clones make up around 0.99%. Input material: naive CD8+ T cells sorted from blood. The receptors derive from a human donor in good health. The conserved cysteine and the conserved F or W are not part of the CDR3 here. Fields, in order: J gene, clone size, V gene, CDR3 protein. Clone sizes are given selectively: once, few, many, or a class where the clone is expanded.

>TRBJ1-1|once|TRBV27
ASSLSWTGSTEAF
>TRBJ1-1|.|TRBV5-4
ASSQGPEAF
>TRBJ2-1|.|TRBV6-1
ASSDQERRIYNEQF
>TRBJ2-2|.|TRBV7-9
ARQGNTGELF
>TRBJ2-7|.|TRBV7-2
ASSSGTSGRRGTSYEQY
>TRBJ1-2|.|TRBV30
AWSRLNYGYT
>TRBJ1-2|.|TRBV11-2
ASSLVLTGGGYGYT
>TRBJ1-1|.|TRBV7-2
ASSLDLGTEAF
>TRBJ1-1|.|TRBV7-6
ASSSGAGTEAF
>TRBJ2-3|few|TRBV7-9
ASSFFQTSTDTQY
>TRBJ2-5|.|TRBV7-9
ASSLEGVTQY
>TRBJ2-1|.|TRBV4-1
ASSSLAGGHNEQF
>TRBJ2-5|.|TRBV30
AWSLAGMETQY
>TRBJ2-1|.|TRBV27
ASSLSTYNEQF
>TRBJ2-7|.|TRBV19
ASSTLGLAGNYEQY
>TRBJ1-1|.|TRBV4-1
ASSQDTGATTEAF
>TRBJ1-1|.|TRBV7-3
ASSAGQGITEAF
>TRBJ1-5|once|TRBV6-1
ASIAGKGNQPQH
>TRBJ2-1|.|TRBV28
ASSFRDSNNEQF
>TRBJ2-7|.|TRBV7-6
ASSPRTGLEQY
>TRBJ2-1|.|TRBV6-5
ASSLTYLEDEQF
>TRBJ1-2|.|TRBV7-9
ASSSGPGGYT
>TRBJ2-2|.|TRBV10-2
ASKGLGELF
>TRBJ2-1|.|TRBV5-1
ASSLAPSGSSYNEQF